One TCR beta chain is described in this entry. Its target is not known. This sample is drawn from a study of cytomegalovirus exposure and HLA in healthy donors. Overall study findings and caveats: Later analysis demonstrated an association between a missense DCLRE1C variant and TCR beta V- and J-gene trimming. In a later analysis, an Asian-associated ancestry cluster reportedly showed fewer N-insertions than the approximately 700-donor mean.

The PCR contained 60 Vbeta and 13 Jbeta primers. As handled by the study authors: It was a later analysis that counted approximately 81 million unique TCR beta chains, of which roughly 11 million were shared. Measured with immunoSEQ multiplex PCR; TCRdb has only the in-frame clones, and not every one. That table furnishes V, J and clone size, whereas the DNA furnished D and trimming. The sample lists more than 85,000 clones; approximately 73% were seen once. CDR3 length: 15 residues. V lost 4 bases to trimming and J lost 2 bases; unmatched junction nucleotides: 3. CDR1 and CDR2 from the germline V gene are LGHNT and FRNRAP.

The sequencing input was PBMCs. This chain links TRBV12-5 with TRBJ2-3; 10 nucleotides match TRBD1. This sequence was found in a man aged 35-49 years in good health and CMV-seronegative. The CDR3 reads CASGWTGGVTDTQYF. The CDR3 DNA sequence: TGTGCTAGTGGTTGGACAGGGGGTGTCACAGATACGCAGTATTTT.